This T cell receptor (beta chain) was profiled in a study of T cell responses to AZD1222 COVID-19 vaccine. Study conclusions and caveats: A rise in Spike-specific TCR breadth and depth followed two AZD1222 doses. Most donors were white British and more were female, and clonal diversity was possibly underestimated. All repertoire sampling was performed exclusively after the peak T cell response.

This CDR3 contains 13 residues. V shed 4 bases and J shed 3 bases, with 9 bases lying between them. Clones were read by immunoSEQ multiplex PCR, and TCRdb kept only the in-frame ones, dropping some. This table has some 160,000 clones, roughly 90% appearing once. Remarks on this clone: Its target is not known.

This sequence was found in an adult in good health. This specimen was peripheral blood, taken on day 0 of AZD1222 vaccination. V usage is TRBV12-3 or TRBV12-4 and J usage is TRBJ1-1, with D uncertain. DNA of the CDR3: TGTGCCAGCAGTTCCTTATGGTACACTGAAGCTTTCTTT. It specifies CASSSLWYTEAFF.